A selection of T cell receptor beta chains follows, all from one sample in a study of cytomegalovirus exposure and HLA in healthy donors. The data were produced by immunoSEQ multiplex PCR, yet TCRdb's version contains in-frame clones alone and is incomplete. The data show 150,000 to 200,000 clones, around 81% seen once. Material for sequencing was PBMCs. Receptors were obtained from a man aged 25 to 45 in good health and CMV-seropositive. The CDR3 runs from the conserved cysteine through the conserved F or W. A D gene is named only where the DNA matches it firmly. Only part of the rows carry a size: once, few, many, or a class if the clone is expanded.

TGTGCCAGCAGCTCAGGGATTCTAGCGGCTAATGAAAAACTGTTTTTT,CASSSGILAANEKLFF,TRBV7-9,-,-,TRBJ1-4
TGTGCCAGCAGCTTGCAGGGGGCTTCAGATACGCAGTATTTT,CASSLQGASDTQYF,TRBV11-3,once,TRBD1,TRBJ2-3
TGTGCCAGCAGCGTGGGACTAGCGGGGGCGGGGGGTACGCAGTATTTT,CASSVGLAGAGGTQYF,TRBV9,-,TRBD2,TRBJ2-3
TGTGCCAGCAGCCCGCGCATTCGACTAGCGGGGATCACCGGGGAGCTGTTTTTT,CASSPRIRLAGITGELFF,TRBV13,-,TRBD2,TRBJ2-2
TGTGCCAGCAGCCAAGACAGGGAGGATGGCTACACCTTC,CASSQDREDGYTF,TRBV4-2,-,-,TRBJ1-2
TGTGCCAGCTCACCAGAGACCGGACTAGACTCCTACGAGCAGTACTTC,CASSPETGLDSYEQYF,TRBV18,-,TRBD2,TRBJ2-7
TGTGCCATCAGACAAGGACAGGGGGCTTCTTACGAGCAGTACTTC,CAIRQGQGASYEQYF,TRBV10-3,-,TRBD1,TRBJ2-7
TGTGCCAGCAGTTACCACAGTTCGCCTGAAGCTTTCTTT,CASSYHSSPEAFF,TRBV6-5,-,-,TRBJ1-1
TGTGCCAGCAGCCCAGGGGGCTACGAGCAGTACTTC,CASSPGGYEQYF,TRBV7-9,few,TRBD1,TRBJ2-7
TGTGCCAGCAGCGTTGATGAGGACTACAATGAGCAGTTCTTC,CASSVDEDYNEQFF,TRBV9,-,-,TRBJ2-1
TGTGCCAGCAGTTTAAGGACTTTCACAGATACGCAGTATTTT,CASSLRTFTDTQYF,TRBV27,-,-,TRBJ2-3
TGTGCCAGCAGCCTCTATGCTAGTTGGAATAATGAAAAACTGTTTTTT,CASSLYASWNNEKLFF,TRBV27,-,-,TRBJ1-4
TGTGCCAGCAGCCCCGACAGGGGTAATTTCGCCGGGGAGCTGTTTTTT,CASSPDRGNFAGELFF,TRBV7-9,-,TRBD1,TRBJ2-2
TGTGCCAGCAGTTACGGAGCCCCCTCTGGAAACACCATATATTTT,CASSYGAPSGNTIYF,TRBV6-5,-,-,TRBJ1-3
TGCGCCAGCAGCCAGTTCGACAGGGAGAATGAGCAGTTCTTC,CASSQFDRENEQFF,TRBV4-3,-,TRBD1,TRBJ2-1
TGTGCCTGGGGGCCTGTGGTGAACACTGAAGCTTTCTTT,CAWGPVVNTEAFF,TRBV30,-,-,TRBJ1-1
TGTGCCAGCACCAAGGGGACAGGGGTTTATGGTGAGCAGTTCTTC,CASTKGTGVYGEQFF,TRBV25-1,-,TRBD1,TRBJ2-1
TGTGCCACCAGCAGAGGGAGGGGACTTTTGAACACTGAAGCTTTCTTT,CATSRGRGLLNTEAFF,TRBV15,-,-,TRBJ1-1
TGTGCCATCAGTGCCGGGGGGTACTACGAGCAGTACTTC,CAISAGGYYEQYF,TRBV10-3,-,TRBD2,TRBJ2-7
TGTGCCAGCAGCTTTCGACAGGGTCATCAGCCCCAGCATTTT,CASSFRQGHQPQHF,TRBV7-8,-,TRBD1,TRBJ1-5
TGTGCCAGCAGCTTAGCGGGGGGGGCGATCAATGAGCAGTTCTTC,CASSLAGGAINEQFF,TRBV7-9,-,-,TRBJ2-1
TGTGCCAGCAGCTTCCCGACTAGCGGGGGGGGTGATACGCAGTATTTT,CASSFPTSGGGDTQYF,TRBV7-9,-,TRBD2,TRBJ2-3
TGTGCCAGTAGCGTAGGGACAGAGAGCACAGATACGCAGTATTTT,CASSVGTESTDTQYF,TRBV19,few,TRBD1,TRBJ2-3
TGCAGTGCTCGCAGGGAAGACGGCTACACCTTC,CSARREDGYTF,TRBV20-1,-,-,TRBJ1-2
TGTGCCAGTAGTTGGAGGGGCGGGAATGAGCAGTTCTTC,CASSWRGGNEQFF,TRBV19,many,-,TRBJ2-1
TGTGCCAGCAGCCCTCCGGGGGGGGACAGGGCGAAAGCTTTCTTT,CASSPPGGDRAKAFF,TRBV13,-,TRBD1,TRBJ1-1
TGTGCCAGCAGCGCCGACAGGGCTCTGGAGACCCAGTACTTC,CASSADRALETQYF,TRBV11-2,-,TRBD1,TRBJ2-5
TGTGCCATCAGCGTAGACAGGGGGAACACTGAAGCTTTCTTT,CAISVDRGNTEAFF,TRBV10-3,-,TRBD1,TRBJ1-1
TGCGCCAGCAGCCCAGGGGGTTCGGGACAGGGGAAAAACATTCAGTACTTC,CASSPGGSGQGKNIQYF,TRBV4-1,-,TRBD1,TRBJ2-4
TGTGCCAGCAGCTTAGATAGGAGGACGGAGCAGTACTTC,CASSLDRRTEQYF,TRBV11-2,-,-,TRBJ2-7
TGCAGCGTTGGGAGGGACAGCAACTACGAGCAGTACTTC,CSVGRDSNYEQYF,TRBV29-1,once,-,TRBJ2-7